This T cell receptor beta chain was sequenced in a study of tumor T cells in aggressive B-cell lymphoma. TCRdb keeps only in-frame clones here, not all; method: immunoSEQ multiplex PCR. Of 6,000 to 9,000 clones listed, over 80% were seen once; the top ten hold 4.5% to 5.5%. Germline V gene data show CDR1 as SGHTS and CDR2 as YDEGEE. The CDR3 covers 14 residues. V was cut by 4 bases and J by 0 bases, with 10 bases left in between. The sequenced sample consisted of tumor tissue. The V and J genes are TRBV5-8 and TRBJ1-1; D uncertain. The receptor was derived from an adult with diffuse large B cell lymphoma. The CDR3 reads CASSLFRVNTEAFF. CDR3 sequence (DNA): TGTGCCAGCAGCCTGTTTCGGGTGAACACTGAAGCTTTCTTT.